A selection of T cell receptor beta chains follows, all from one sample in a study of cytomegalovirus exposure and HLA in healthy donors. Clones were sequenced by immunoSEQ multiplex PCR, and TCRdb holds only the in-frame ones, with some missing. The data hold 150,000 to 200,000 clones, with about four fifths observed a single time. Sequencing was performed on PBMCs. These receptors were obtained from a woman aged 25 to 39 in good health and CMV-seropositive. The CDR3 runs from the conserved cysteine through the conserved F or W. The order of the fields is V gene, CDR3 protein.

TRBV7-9,CASSGTSGFTDTQYF
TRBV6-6,CATGGSGQETQYF
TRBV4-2,CASSQAGAGNTIYF
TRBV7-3,CASSLDRANTEAFF
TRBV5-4,CASSLELADTGELFF
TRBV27,CASSLKGQNTEAFF
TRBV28,CASSSLSRTYEQYF
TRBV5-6,CASSFQGISGANVLTF
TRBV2,CASSEKISGTENTEAFF
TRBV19,CASSEQVAKNIQYF
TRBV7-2,CASSLFGGNNEQFF
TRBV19,CASSIARNSYEQYF
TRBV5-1,CASSLGRTGNGELFF
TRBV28,CASSPGTGGNQPQHF
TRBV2,CASSGQGYPYNEQFF
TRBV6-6,CASSLGTGGGYEQYF
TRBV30,CAWRHSRGSYEQYF
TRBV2,CASSEGTEKETQYF
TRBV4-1,CASSQDMDFSMRVEKLFF
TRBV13,CASSLVRESPLHF
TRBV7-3,CASSLSSGSYEQYF
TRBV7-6,CASSLDGGRPYEQYF
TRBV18,CASSPADRATDTQYF
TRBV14,CASSQKGYDTEAFF
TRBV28,CASSLTSSGETYEQYF
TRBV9,CASSPYRTGGNTEAFF
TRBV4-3,CASSQEVGLTFSGNTIYF
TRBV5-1,CASSSRQGTSYGYTF
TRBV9,CASSVAWGDEQFF
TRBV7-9,CASSTDSYEQYF
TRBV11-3,CASSLRENTEAFF
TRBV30,CAWSGGHTEAFF
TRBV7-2,CASSMGLAGARSTDTQYF
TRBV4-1,CASSPGWEQYF
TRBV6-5,CASSYRGSYNEQFF
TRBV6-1,CASSEVMFTGSGNQPQHF
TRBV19,CASSALEGTSGWVQYF
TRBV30,CAWSVRRDLDEQYF
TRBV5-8,CASILRGNNEKLFF
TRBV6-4,CANRGTRTYEQYF
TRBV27,CASSSGTGIGNQPQHF
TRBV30,CAWSPSGANGYTF
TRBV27,CASSASLAATDTQYF
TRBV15,CATSRGGQGETQYF
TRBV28,CASSFSPYEQYF
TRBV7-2,CASSQTPGGSYEQYF
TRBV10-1,CATQGVEDSEAFF
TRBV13,CASSLNRGYNSPLHF
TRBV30,CAWSETGLSNQPQHF